The T cell receptor (beta chain) described here comes from a study of blood T cell repertoires in COVID-19. Germline loops: CDR1 SGHVS, CDR2 FQNEAQ. The CDR3 is made up of 14 amino acids. Trimming cost V 5 bases and J 1 base; bases outside gene matches: 3. Measured with immunoSEQ multiplex PCR; TCRdb has only the in-frame clones, and not every one. The profile shows 450,000 or so clones, roughly 87% of them singletons. Enrolled during active infection, Seattle patients were then followed longitudinally. The sequenced material came from peripheral blood. This clonotype originated in a man aged 18 to 30 with COVID-19, enrolled during active disease. The chain couples TRBV7-8 to TRBJ2-7; 9 positions match TRBD1. CDR3 DNA: TGTGCCAGCAGCACCGGACAGGGGTCCTACGAGCAGTACTTC. Translation gives CASSTGQGSYEQYF.